These 2 T cell receptor beta chains were all obtained from the same sample, sequenced in a study of response to subunit inactivated influenza vaccine. MiXCR, applied by TCRdb to the RT-PCR reads, yields one record per CDR3 protein. The data show about 570,000 distinct CDR3 sequences, with 10% to 12% seen just once and roughly 9.6% held by the top ten. The same sample was also used in a study of T cells expressing NK-cell markers. In that study: UMIs were included in TCR beta cDNA generated by 5'RACE template switching.

Source: PBMCs from blood, taken on the day of vaccination. These receptors all stem from a man aged 50-60 years who received an inactivated influenza vaccine.

V usage is TRBV15 and J usage is TRBJ1-5; no definite D call. The germline CDR1 and CDR2 sequences are LNHNV and YYDKDF (reference sequence). CDR3 length equals 15 residues. With 0 bases removed from V and 7 bases from J, the gap between germline ends came to 13 bases. The chain's CDR3 is CATSRDTALQQPQHF. The CDR3 DNA reads as TGTGCCACCAGCAGAGATACAGCTCTCCAGCAGCCCCAGCATTTT.

This clonotype was counted a few times. The chain's CDR3 is CASSYTSGTLGGYF. The CDR3, as DNA: TGTGCCAGCAGTTACACTAGCGGGACACTCGGGGGGTACTTC. J is TRBJ2-7 and V is TRBV6-5, with 10 bases that match TRBD2. Germline CDR1 MNHEY, CDR2 SVGAGI. V shed 2 bases and J 12 bases; nucleotides not matched to a gene: 10. CDR3 length: 14 amino acids.